This T cell receptor (beta chain) was recovered during a study of early T cells in non-severe SARS-CoV-2 infection. Germline values: CDR1 SGHTA, CDR2 FQGNSA. CDR3 length equals 12 residues. Trimming pared 1 base from V and 5 bases from J, leaving 5 bases between. TCRdb re-derived calls from the 5' RACE reads in MiXCR, one entry per CDR3 protein. The sample contains some 30,000 distinct CDR3 sequences, about 4.2% of which appear only once. This clonotype occurred many times. What was sequenced was whole blood. The rearrangement uses TRBV7-2 and TRBJ1-2, with a weak D call TRBD1 (5 bases). This receptor was obtained from an adult who was a healthcare worker with PCR-confirmed SARS-CoV-2 infection or an uninfected control (not recorded which). DNA of the CDR3: TGTGCCAGCAGCTTAGAGGGGTATGGCTACACCTTC. Its protein is CASSLEGYGYTF.